This TCR beta chain was identified in a study of shared clonotypes between healthy human individuals. In the naive CD8 group, cells lacked CD45RO and were positively selected for CCR7, so terminally differentiated effector memory CD45RA+ cells were left out. Study conclusions and caveats: Estimated richness was generally greater in naive than memory subsets. Clonotype sharing across several donors was observed for around 4.5% of naive CD4 clonotypes.

The material for each subset, its genomic DNA, was split evenly across several immunoSEQ plates. Sorted-subset replicate PCR reactions were performed with about 200 ng DNA, corresponding to roughly 29,000 T cell genomes. TCRdb's copy holds only in-frame clones and misses some; the assay was immunoSEQ multiplex PCR. Among some 2,100,000 clones listed, 93% were seen once. Trimming removed 7 bases at V and 4 bases at J, with 9 bases between. The CDR3 consists of 12 residues. In germline, CDR1 is PRHDT, CDR2 FYEKMQ (reference sequence). A note on this clone: Its antigen is not known.

Sequenced: naive CD8+ T cells from PBMCs. This clonotype was sampled from a man between 18 and 35 years old in good health. Some clones in this sample may be carry-over from other donors' samples. The chain employs TRBV13 and TRBJ2-3; no clear D gene. This chain's CDR3 is CASNGDPDTQYF. The DNA for the CDR3 is TGTGCCAGCAATGGAGACCCAGATACGCAGTATTTT.